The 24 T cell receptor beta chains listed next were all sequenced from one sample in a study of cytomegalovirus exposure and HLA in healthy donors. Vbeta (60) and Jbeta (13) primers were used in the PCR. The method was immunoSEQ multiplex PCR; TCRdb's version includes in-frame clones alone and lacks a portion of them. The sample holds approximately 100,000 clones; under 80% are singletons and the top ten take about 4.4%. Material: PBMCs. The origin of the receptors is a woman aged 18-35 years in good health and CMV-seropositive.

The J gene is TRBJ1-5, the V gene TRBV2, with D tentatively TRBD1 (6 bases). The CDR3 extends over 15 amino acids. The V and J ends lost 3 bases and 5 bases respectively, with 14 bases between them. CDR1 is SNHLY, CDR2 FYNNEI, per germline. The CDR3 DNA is TGTGCCAGCAGTGATGGCAGGGGAGCTGATCAGCCCCAGCATTTT. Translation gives CASSDGRGADQPQHF.

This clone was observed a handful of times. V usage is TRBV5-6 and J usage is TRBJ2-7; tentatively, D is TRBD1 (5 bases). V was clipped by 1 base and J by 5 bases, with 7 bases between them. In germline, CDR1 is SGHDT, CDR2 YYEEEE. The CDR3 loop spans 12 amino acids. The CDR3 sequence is CASSLLGDEQYF. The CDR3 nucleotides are TGTGCCAGCAGCTTGCTAGGGGACGAGCAGTACTTC.

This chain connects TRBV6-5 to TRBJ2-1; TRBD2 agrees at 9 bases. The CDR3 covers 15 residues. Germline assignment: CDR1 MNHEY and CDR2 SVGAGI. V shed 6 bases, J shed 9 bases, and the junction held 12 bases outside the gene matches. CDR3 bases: TGTGCCAGCAGCAGGACTAGCGCGCCTTGGAGTGAGCAGTTCTTC. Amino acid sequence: CASSRTSAPWSEQFF.

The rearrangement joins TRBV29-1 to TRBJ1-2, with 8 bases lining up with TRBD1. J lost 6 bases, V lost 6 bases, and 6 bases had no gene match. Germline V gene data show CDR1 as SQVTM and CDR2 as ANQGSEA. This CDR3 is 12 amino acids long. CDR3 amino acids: CSVDRGEDGYTF. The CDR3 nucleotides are TGCAGCGTAGACAGGGGAGAGGATGGCTACACCTTC.

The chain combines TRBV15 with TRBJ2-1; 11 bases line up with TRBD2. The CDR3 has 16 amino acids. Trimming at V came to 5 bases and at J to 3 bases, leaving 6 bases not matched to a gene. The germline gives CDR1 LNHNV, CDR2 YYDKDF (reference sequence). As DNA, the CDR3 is TGTGCCACCAGCCTTCTAGCGGGAGGCAACTACAATGAGCAGTTCTTC. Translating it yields CATSLLAGGNYNEQFF.

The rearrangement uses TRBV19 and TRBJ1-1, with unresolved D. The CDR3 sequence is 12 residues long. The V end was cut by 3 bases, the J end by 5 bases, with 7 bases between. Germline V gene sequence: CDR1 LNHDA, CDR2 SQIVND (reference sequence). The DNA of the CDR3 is TGTGCCAGTAGTATCGAGGGAACTGAAGCTTTCTTT. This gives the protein CASSIEGTEAFF.

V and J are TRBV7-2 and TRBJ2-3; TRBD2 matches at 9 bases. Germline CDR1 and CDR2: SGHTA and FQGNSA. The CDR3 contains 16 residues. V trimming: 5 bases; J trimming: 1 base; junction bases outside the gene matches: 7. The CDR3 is CASSPRSGSGTDTQYF. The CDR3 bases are TGTGCCAGCAGCCCCCGTAGCGGGAGCGGCACAGATACGCAGTATTTT. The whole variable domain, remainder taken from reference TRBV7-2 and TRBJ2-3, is GAGVSQSPSNKVTEKGKDVELRCDPISGHTALYWYRQSLGQGLEFLIYFQGNSAPDKSGLPSDRFSAERTGGSVSTLTIQRTQQEDSAVYLCASSPRSGSGTDTQYFGPGTRLTVL.

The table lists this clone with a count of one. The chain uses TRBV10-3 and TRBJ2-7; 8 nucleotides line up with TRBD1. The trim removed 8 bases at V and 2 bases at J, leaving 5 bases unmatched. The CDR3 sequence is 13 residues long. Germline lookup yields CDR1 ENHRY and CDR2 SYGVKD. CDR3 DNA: TGTGCCATCCGGACAGGGCGAGCCTACGAGCAGTACTTC. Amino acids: CAIRTGRAYEQYF.

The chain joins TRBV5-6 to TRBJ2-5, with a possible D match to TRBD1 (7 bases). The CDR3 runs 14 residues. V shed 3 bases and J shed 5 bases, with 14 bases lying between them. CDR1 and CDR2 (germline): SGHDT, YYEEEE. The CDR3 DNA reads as TGTGCCAGCAGCTCGGTGACAGGGAGGGAGACCCAGTACTTC. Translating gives CASSSVTGRETQYF. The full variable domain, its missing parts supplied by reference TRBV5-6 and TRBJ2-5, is DAGVTQSPTHLIKTRGQQVTLRCSPKSGHDTVSWYQQALGQGPQFIFQYYEEEERQRGNFPDRFSGHQFPNYSSELNVNALLLGDSALYLCASSSVTGRETQYFGPGTRLLVL.

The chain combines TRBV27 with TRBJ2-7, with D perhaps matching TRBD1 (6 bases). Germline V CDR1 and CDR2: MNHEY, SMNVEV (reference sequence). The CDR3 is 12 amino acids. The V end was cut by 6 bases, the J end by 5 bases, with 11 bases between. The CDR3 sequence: CASSSTGHEQYF. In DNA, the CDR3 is TGTGCCAGCAGCTCAACAGGGCACGAGCAGTACTTC.

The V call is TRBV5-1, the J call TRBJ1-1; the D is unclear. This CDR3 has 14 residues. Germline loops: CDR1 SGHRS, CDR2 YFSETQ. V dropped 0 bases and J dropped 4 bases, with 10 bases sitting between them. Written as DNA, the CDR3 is TGCGCCAGCAGCTTGGGCGGGAAGGGCACTGAAGCTTTCTTT. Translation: CASSLGGKGTEAFF.

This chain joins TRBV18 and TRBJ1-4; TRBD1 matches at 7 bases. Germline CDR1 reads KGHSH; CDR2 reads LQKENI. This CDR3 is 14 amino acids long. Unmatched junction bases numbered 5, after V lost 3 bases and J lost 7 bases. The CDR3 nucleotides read TGTGCCAGCTCACCTGGGGACAGTGGTGAAAAACTGTTTTTT. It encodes CASSPGDSGEKLFF.

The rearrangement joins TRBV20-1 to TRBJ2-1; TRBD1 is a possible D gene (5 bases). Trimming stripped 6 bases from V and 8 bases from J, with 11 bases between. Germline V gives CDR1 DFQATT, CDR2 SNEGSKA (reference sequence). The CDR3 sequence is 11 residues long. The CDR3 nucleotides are TGCAGTGCACAAACAGGATATGAGCAGTTCTTC. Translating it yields CSAQTGYEQFF.

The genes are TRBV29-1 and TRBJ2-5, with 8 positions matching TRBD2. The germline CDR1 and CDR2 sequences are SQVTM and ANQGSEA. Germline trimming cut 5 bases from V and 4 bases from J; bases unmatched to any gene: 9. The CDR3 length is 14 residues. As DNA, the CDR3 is TGCAGCGTTCCTCACGGGGGGGCGCGAGAGACCCAGTACTTC. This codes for CSVPHGGARETQYF.

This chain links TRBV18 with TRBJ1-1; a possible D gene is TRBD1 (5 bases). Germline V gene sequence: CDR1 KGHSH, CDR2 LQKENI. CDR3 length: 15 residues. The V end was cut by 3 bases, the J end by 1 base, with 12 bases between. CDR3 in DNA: TGTGCCAGCTCACCGTCCAGGGAATGGAACACTGAAGCTTTCTTT. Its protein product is CASSPSREWNTEAFF.

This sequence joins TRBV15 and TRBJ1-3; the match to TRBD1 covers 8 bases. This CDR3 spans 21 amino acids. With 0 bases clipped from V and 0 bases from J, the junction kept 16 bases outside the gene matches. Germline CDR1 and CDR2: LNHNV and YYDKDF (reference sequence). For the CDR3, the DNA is TGTGCCACCAGCAGAGAGGCCCCCAGGGGGCACCCTAGAACCTCTGGAAACACCATATATTTT. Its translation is CATSREAPRGHPRTSGNTIYF.

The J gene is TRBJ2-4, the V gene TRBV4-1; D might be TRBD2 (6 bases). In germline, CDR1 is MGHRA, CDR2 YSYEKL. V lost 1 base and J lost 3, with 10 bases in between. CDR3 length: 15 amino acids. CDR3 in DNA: TGCGCCAGCAGCCAAGCGGGAGTGGGCAAAAACATTCAGTACTTC. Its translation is CASSQAGVGKNIQYF.

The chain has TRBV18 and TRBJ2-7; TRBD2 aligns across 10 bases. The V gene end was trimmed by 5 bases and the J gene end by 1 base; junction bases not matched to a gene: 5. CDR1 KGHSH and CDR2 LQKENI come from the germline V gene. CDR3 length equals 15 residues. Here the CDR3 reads CASSTLAGVSYEQYF. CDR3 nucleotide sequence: TGTGCCAGCTCAACCCTAGCGGGGGTTTCCTACGAGCAGTACTTC.

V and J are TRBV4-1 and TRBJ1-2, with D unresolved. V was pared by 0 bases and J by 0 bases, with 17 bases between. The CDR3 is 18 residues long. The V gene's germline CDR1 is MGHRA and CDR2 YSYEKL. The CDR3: CASSQDFRRPFANYGYTF. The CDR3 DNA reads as TGCGCCAGCAGCCAAGACTTTCGGAGGCCGTTCGCTAACTATGGCTACACCTTC.

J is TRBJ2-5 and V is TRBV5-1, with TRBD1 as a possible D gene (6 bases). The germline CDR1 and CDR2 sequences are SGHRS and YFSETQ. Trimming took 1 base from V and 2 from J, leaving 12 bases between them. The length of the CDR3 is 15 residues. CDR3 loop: CASSLTTDRQETQYF. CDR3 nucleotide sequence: TGCGCCAGCAGCTTGACAACGGACAGACAAGAGACCCAGTACTTC. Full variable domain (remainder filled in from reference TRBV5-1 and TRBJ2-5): KAGVTQTPRYLIKTRGQQVTLSCSPISGHRSVSWYQQTPGQGLQFLFEYFSETQRNKGNFPGRFSGRQFSNSRSEMNVSTLELGDSALYLCASSLTTDRQETQYFGPGTRLLVL.

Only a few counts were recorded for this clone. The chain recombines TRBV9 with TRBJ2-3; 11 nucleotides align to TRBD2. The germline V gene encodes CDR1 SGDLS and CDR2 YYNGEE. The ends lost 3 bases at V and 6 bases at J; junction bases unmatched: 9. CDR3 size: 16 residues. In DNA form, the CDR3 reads TGTGCCAGCAGCGCCCGACTAGCGGGAATAGGCGATACGCAGTATTTT. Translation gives CASSARLAGIGDTQYF.

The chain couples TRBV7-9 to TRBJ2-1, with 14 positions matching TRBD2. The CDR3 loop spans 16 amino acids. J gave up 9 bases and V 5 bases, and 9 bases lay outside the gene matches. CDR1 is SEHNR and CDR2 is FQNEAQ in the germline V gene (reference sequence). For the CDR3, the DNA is TGTGCCAGCAGCCGGGGGACTAGCGGGAGTCTTGGTGAGCAGTTCTTC. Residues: CASSRGTSGSLGEQFF. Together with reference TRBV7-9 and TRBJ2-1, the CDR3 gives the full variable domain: DTGVSQNPRHKITKRGQNVTFRCDPISEHNRLYWYRQTLGQGPEFLTYFQNEAQLEKSRLLSDRFSAERPKGSFSTLEIQRTEQGDSAMYLCASSRGTSGSLGEQFFGPGTRLTVL.

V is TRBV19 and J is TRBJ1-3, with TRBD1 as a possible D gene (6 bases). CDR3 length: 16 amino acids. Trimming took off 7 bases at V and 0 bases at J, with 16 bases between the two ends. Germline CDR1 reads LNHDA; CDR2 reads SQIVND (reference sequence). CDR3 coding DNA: TGTGCCAGTAATACAGGGTCCCACCGCTCTGGAAACACCATATATTTT. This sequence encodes CASNTGSHRSGNTIYF.

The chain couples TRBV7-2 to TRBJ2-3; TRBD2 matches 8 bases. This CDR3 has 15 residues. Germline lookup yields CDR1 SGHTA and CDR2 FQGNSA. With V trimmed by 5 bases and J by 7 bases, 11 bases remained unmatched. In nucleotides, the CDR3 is TGTGCCAGCAGCCCTATAGCGGGAACCCATTATACGCAGTATTTT. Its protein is CASSPIAGTHYTQYF.